This is a list of T cell receptor beta chains from one sample in a study of T cells in Graves' hyperthyroidism and ophthalmopathy. TCRdb re-analysed the multiplex PCR reads in MiXCR, keeping a single row per CDR3 protein. The sample records a few hundred thousand distinct CDR3 sequences, around 13% being singletons. The material sequenced was blood. Source of these receptors: a woman aged 40 to 50 with Graves' hyperthyroidism. Both conserved end residues are part of each CDR3. Fields, in order: CDR3 DNA, CDR3 protein, clone size, J gene, V gene, D gene. A D gene is named only where the DNA matches it firmly. Some rows mark clone size as missing; the rest say once, few, many or name a class of expanded clone.

DNA: TGTGCCAGCAGCCAAAAGCGAGGAGGCACCTACAATGAGCAGTTCTTC; CDR3: CASSQKRGGTYNEQFF; size: .; J: TRBJ2-1; V: TRBV7-2; D: .
DNA: TGCGCCAGCAGCGACCCACCAGGGAACACTGAAGCTTTCTTT; CDR3: CASSDPPGNTEAFF; size: many; J: TRBJ1-1; V: TRBV5-1; D: .
DNA: TGTGCCAGCAGCCGCCCTGGACTTCTTTCCTACAATGAGCAGTTCTTC; CDR3: CASSRPGLLSYNEQFF; size: many; J: TRBJ2-1; V: TRBV7-2; D: .
DNA: TGTGCCAGCAGTCTAGGACAGGGCAGTGAAGCTTTCTTT; CDR3: CASSLGQGSEAFF; size: .; J: TRBJ1-1; V: TRBV27; D: TRBD1
DNA: TGTGCCAGCAGCCCCCGGGACAGGAACTATGGCTACACCTTC; CDR3: CASSPRDRNYGYTF; size: many; J: TRBJ1-2; V: TRBV3-1; D: TRBD1
DNA: TGTGCCAGCAGCTTAGTGGAGGAGGTACGCACTGAAGCTTTCTTT; CDR3: CASSLVEEVRTEAFF; size: .; J: TRBJ1-1; V: TRBV13; D: .
DNA: TGTGCCAGTACCCCTGGGGGGACAGGGAGCACTGAAGCTTTCTTT; CDR3: CASTPGGTGSTEAFF; size: .; J: TRBJ1-1; V: TRBV19; D: TRBD1
DNA: TGTGCCAGCAGCTTTTCCGGGACTAGCGGGACGAGGGGTGAGCAGTTCTTC; CDR3: CASSFSGTSGTRGEQFF; size: many; J: TRBJ2-1; V: TRBV7-9; D: TRBD2
DNA: TGTGCCAGCATAGCTCGTTGGGACGCAGATACGCAGTATTTT; CDR3: CASIARWDADTQYF; size: many; J: TRBJ2-3; V: TRBV27; D: .
DNA: TGTGCCAGCAGCCAATCCGGGACAGTGAGCTCTGGGGCCAACGTCCTGACTTTC; CDR3: CASSQSGTVSSGANVLTF; size: once; J: TRBJ2-6; V: TRBV3-1; D: TRBD1
DNA: TGTGCCTGGAGTCCCTACAATGAGCAGTTCTTC; CDR3: CAWSPYNEQFF; size: many; J: TRBJ2-1; V: TRBV30; D: .
DNA: TGTGCCATCAGTGCGACAACTAGCAATCAGCCCCAGCATTTT; CDR3: CAISATTSNQPQHF; size: .; J: TRBJ1-5; V: TRBV10-3; D: .
DNA: TGTGCCAGCAGTGACGGACTAGCGGGAGTTGAAGAGACCCAGTACTTC; CDR3: CASSDGLAGVEETQYF; size: .; J: TRBJ2-5; V: TRBV7-9; D: TRBD2
DNA: TGCAGTGCTAGAATGATTGATGCTAATGAAAAACTGTTTTTT; CDR3: CSARMIDANEKLFF; size: .; J: TRBJ1-4; V: TRBV20-1; D: .
DNA: TGCGCCAGCAGCTTCGACAGGGCCGAGCAGTACTTC; CDR3: CASSFDRAEQYF; size: many; J: TRBJ2-7; V: TRBV5-1; D: TRBD1
DNA: TGTGCCACCAGTGTTTCAGGATTCGATAGCAATCAGCCCCAGCATTTT; CDR3: CATSVSGFDSNQPQHF; size: .; J: TRBJ1-5; V: TRBV24-1; D: .
DNA: TGCAGTGCTAGGGACAGTAGCGGGAGGTACCAAGAGACCCAGTACTTC; CDR3: CSARDSSGRYQETQYF; size: .; J: TRBJ2-5; V: TRBV20-1; D: TRBD2
DNA: TGTGCCAGCAGTGACTATCAGACTTCCTCCACCGGGGAGCTGTTTTTT; CDR3: CASSDYQTSSTGELFF; size: many; J: TRBJ2-2; V: TRBV2; D: .
DNA: TGTGCCAGCAGTTACTTTCGCAGCAATCAGCCCCAGCATTTT; CDR3: CASSYFRSNQPQHF; size: many; J: TRBJ1-5; V: TRBV6-6; D: .
DNA: TGCGCCAGCAGCTCCCAGACTAGCAAGGTTAAATCAGATACGCAGTATTTT; CDR3: CASSSQTSKVKSDTQYF; size: many; J: TRBJ2-3; V: TRBV5-1; D: TRBD2
DNA: TGCGCCAGCAGTGAGACGACCTCAGGGACCCAGTACTTC; CDR3: CASSETTSGTQYF; size: few; J: TRBJ2-5; V: TRBV10-1; D: .
DNA: TGTGCCAGCAGCTTGGCCACGGAGACCCAGTACTTC; CDR3: CASSLATETQYF; size: few; J: TRBJ2-5; V: TRBV5-8; D: .
DNA: TGTGCCAGCAGTTCCAGGACTAGCGGGAGGGCCAGGGAGCAGTACTTC; CDR3: CASSSRTSGRAREQYF; size: many; J: TRBJ2-7; V: TRBV12-3/TRBV12-4; D: TRBD2
DNA: TGTGCCACCAGTGACGCCTTCCAGGGATCGGAAAAACTGTTTTTT; CDR3: CATSDAFQGSEKLFF; size: few; J: TRBJ1-4; V: TRBV24-1; D: .